Reported below is one TCR beta chain. This sample stems from a study of T cells in Graves' hyperthyroidism and ophthalmopathy. The wider study: The authors collected peripheral blood at initial diagnosis, before any treatment.

V was pared by 1 base and J by 4 bases, with 3 bases of the junction left unmatched. CDR3 length: 14 residues. Amplification of TCR beta CDR3 regions used RNA as the template. During a first-round RT-PCR of the TCR CDR3, the HTBI primer set was used. TCRdb re-called the multiplex PCR reads through MiXCR, storing one row per CDR3 protein. Of 750,000 to 900,000 distinct CDR3 sequences in the sample, 35% to 45% were seen once. The sequencing sample was made of blood. This rearrangement joins TRBV12-3 or TRBV12-4 to TRBJ1-2; 7 nucleotides align to TRBD1. The TCR originated in a man younger than 35 with Graves' hyperthyroidism. CDR3 protein: CASSLVGQAYGYTF. The CDR3 DNA sequence: TGTGCCAGCAGTTTAGTTGGACAGGCCTATGGCTACACCTTC.